Presented here are 28 T cell receptor beta chains from one specimen sequenced in a study of blood T cell repertoires in COVID-19. The data were produced by immunoSEQ multiplex PCR, yet TCRdb's version contains in-frame clones alone and is incomplete. The profile covers 140,000 to 150,000 clones, with approximately 80% appearing a single time and less than 2% taken by the ten largest. Material: peripheral blood. All receptors come from a woman aged 60 to 75 with acute or convalescent COVID-19.

The chain employs TRBV28 and TRBJ2-5; 12 bases fit TRBD1. Trimming removed 3 bases from V and 6 bases from J; junction bases left unmatched: 5. CDR3 length: 15 residues. Germline V gives CDR1 MDHEN, CDR2 SYDVKM. CDR3 sequence (DNA): TGTGCCAGCAGTTTGAGGGGACAGGGGGCGAAGACCCAGTACTTC. Protein: CASSLRGQGAKTQYF.

This CDR3 reads CASSYERRAGSSGNTIYF. CDR3 nucleotides: TGCGCCAGCAGCTACGAGCGCAGGGCGGGGAGCTCTGGAAACACCATATATTTT. The V gene is TRBV5-1, the J gene TRBJ1-3, with D perhaps matching TRBD1 (5 bases). V dropped 3 bases and J dropped 0 bases, with 19 bases sitting between them. In germline, CDR1 is SGHRS, CDR2 YFSETQ. The CDR3 runs to 18 residues.

The CDR3 is CASSVANEGRTGELFF. The CDR3, as DNA: TGTGCCAGCAGCGTAGCTAACGAGGGCCGAACCGGGGAGCTGTTTTTT. The gene calls are TRBV9 and TRBJ2-2, with a possible D match to TRBD2 (5 bases). Germline CDR1 reads SGDLS; CDR2 reads YYNGEE. This CDR3 comprises 16 residues. Trimming cost V 0 bases and J 5 bases, with 14 bases left between them.

CDR3 sequence (DNA): TGCAGCGCCCAAGAGAACAGGGGGAATTATGGCTACACCTTC. Translated, it gives CSAQENRGNYGYTF. V usage is TRBV29-1 and J usage is TRBJ1-2; 8 bases match TRBD1. V lost 7 bases and J lost 5; bases outside the gene matches: 12. Germline CDR1 and CDR2: SQVTM and ANQGSEA. The CDR3 is 14 residues long. The whole variable domain, filled in from reference TRBV29-1 and TRBJ1-2, reads SAVISQKPSRDICQRGTSLTIQCQVDSQVTMMFWYRQQPGQSLTLIATANQGSEATYESGFVIDKFPISRPNLTFSTLTVSNMSPEDSSIYLCSAQENRGNYGYTFGSGTRLTVV.

This clone has a handful of counts. V usage is TRBV27 and J usage is TRBJ1-1; D perhaps matches TRBD1 (5 bases). Deletions cut 7 bases from V and 0 bases from J, with 15 bases between. This CDR3 region has 15 residues. CDR1 and CDR2 from the germline V gene are MNHEY and SMNVEV (reference sequence). The DNA for the CDR3 is TGTGCCAGCACCCCCCAGGGTCCGGTGAACACTGAAGCTTTCTTT. Translating it yields CASTPQGPVNTEAFF.

V usage is TRBV6-5 and J usage is TRBJ2-1, with D possibly TRBD1 on 6 matching bases. In germline, CDR1 is MNHEY, CDR2 SVGAGI. Trimming removed 4 bases at V and 6 bases at J, with 13 bases between. The CDR3 is 14 amino acids. The CDR3 loop is CASSLGHSLNEQFF. In DNA form, the CDR3 reads TGTGCCAGCAGTTTGGGACACAGTCTCAATGAGCAGTTCTTC.

The chain has TRBV5-6 and TRBJ1-2; D is perhaps TRBD1 (6 bases). V was shortened by 4 bases and J by 4 bases, with 11 bases between the two germline ends. Looked up from germline, CDR1 is SGHDT and CDR2 is YYEEEE. This CDR3 contains 13 residues. The CDR3 coding sequence is TGTGCCAGCAGCCCAAAAGGGGGCTATGGCTACACCTTC. Protein product: CASSPKGGYGYTF.

The gene calls are TRBV19 and TRBJ2-1; the D is unclear. CDR1 is LNHDA, CDR2 SQIVND, per germline (reference sequence). The CDR3 is 14 residues long. Trimming took off 5 bases at V and 6 bases at J, with 14 bases between the two ends. DNA of the CDR3: TGTGCCAGTAGTGCCTTCGGTGAATCCAATGAGCAGTTCTTC. Translation: CASSAFGESNEQFF. The complete variable domain, with remaining parts taken from reference TRBV19 and TRBJ2-1, reads DGGITQSPKYLFRKEGQNVTLSCEQNLNHDAMYWYRQDPGQGLRLIYYSQIVNDFQKGDIAEGYSVSREKKESFPLTVTSAQKNPTAFYLCASSAFGESNEQFFGPGTRLTVL.

The chain employs TRBV5-1 and TRBJ1-4; TRBD1 is a possible D gene (5 bases). Trimming took off 3 bases at V and 8 bases at J, with 20 bases between the two ends. The CDR3 runs 16 residues. In germline, CDR1 is SGHRS, CDR2 YFSETQ. CDR3 loop: CASSSTWGGTGEKLFF. The CDR3 region has the DNA TGCGCCAGCAGCTCGACCTGGGGAGGGACGGGGGAAAAACTGTTTTTT.

In the case of this clone: Relative to the germline gene, one junction end is altered; a read error may explain this. J is TRBJ1-2 and V is TRBV28, with no clear D. Germline loops: CDR1 MDHEN, CDR2 SYDVKM. CDR3 length equals 12 residues. The CDR3: CANSFPTYGYTF. The CDR3 region has the DNA TGTGCCAACAGTTTCCCCACTTATGGCTACACCTTC.

The genes are TRBV28 and TRBJ1-1, with 8 bases aligning to TRBD1. V was pared by 3 bases and J by 7 bases, with 22 bases of the junction left unmatched. The CDR3 has 19 amino acids. The germline V gene encodes CDR1 MDHEN and CDR2 SYDVKM. Written as DNA, the CDR3 is TGTGCCAGCAGTTTTCCCTCCGACAGGGGAGGTTTAATTGAGGGTGAAGCTTTCTTT. It encodes CASSFPSDRGGLIEGEAFF.

This chain links TRBV11-2 with TRBJ2-2; TRBD1 matches at 7 bases. The junction had 2 bases not matched to a gene; V was cut back by 1 base and J by 6 bases. Germline-derived CDR1 and CDR2 are SGHAT and FQNNGV. The length of the CDR3 is 14 residues. This CDR3 reads CASSLGQGAGELFF. The CDR3 nucleotides are TGTGCCAGCAGCTTAGGGCAGGGGGCCGGGGAGCTGTTTTTT.

The count of this clone is one. This rearrangement joins TRBV7-8 to TRBJ2-1, with unresolved D. V was cut by 4 bases and J by 9 bases, with 16 bases left in between. Germline-derived CDR1 and CDR2 are SGHVS and FQNEAQ. CDR3 length: 14 amino acids. As DNA, the CDR3 is TGTGCCAGCAGCTCTACCAGCCGTCACAGTGAGCAGTTCTTC. Residues: CASSSTSRHSEQFF.

The chain links TRBV14 to TRBJ2-7; 8 bases map to TRBD1. The CDR3 has 17 residues. J was trimmed by 3 bases and V by 3 bases; bases with no gene match: 13. Germline V gives CDR1 SGHDN, CDR2 FVKESK. The CDR3 protein is CASSQARGRSLHYEQYF. The CDR3 nucleotides are TGTGCCAGCAGCCAGGCCAGGGGGCGATCCCTCCACTACGAGCAGTACTTC.

The chain recombines TRBV5-6 with TRBJ2-2, with 7 bases lining up with TRBD2. The junction had 4 bases not matched to a gene; V was cut back by 4 bases and J by 7 bases. This CDR3 has 13 residues. Looked up from germline, CDR1 is SGHDT and CDR2 is YYEEEE. CDR3 bases: TGTGCCAGCAGCCGAATAGCGGGCGGGGAGCTGTTTTTT. Translated, it gives CASSRIAGGELFF.

The CDR3 region has the DNA TGTGCCAGCAGTTTCCCCTGGACAGGGAACTATGGCTACACCTTC. This gives the protein CASSFPWTGNYGYTF. The chain employs TRBV28 and TRBJ1-2; 8 bases fit TRBD1. CDR1 is MDHEN and CDR2 is SYDVKM in the germline V gene. The CDR3 runs 15 residues. V lost 3 bases to trimming and J lost 2 bases; unmatched junction nucleotides: 5.

This chain links TRBV9 with TRBJ2-2, with 11 bases fitting TRBD2. The CDR3 runs to 16 residues. Trimming cost V 4 bases and J 5 bases; bases outside gene matches: 7. Germline V gives CDR1 SGDLS, CDR2 YYNGEE. The CDR3 region is CASSFSGRAITGELFF. CDR3 coding DNA: TGTGCCAGCAGCTTTAGCGGGAGGGCCATAACCGGGGAGCTGTTTTTT.

The sample holds a few counts of this clone. The rearrangement links TRBV11-1 to TRBJ2-1; 11 bases fit TRBD2. V was clipped by 4 bases and J by 6 bases; unmatched bases: 8. Germline V gives CDR1 SGHAT, CDR2 FQDESV (reference sequence). This CDR3 has 16 residues. The CDR3 here is CASSSFTSGRSNEQFF. Here the CDR3 DNA reads TGTGCCAGCAGCTCGTTTACTAGCGGGAGAAGCAATGAGCAGTTCTTC.

The chain uses TRBV6-5 and TRBJ1-1; D unresolved. Germline V CDR1 and CDR2: MNHEY, SVGAGI. Trimming took off 6 bases at V and 1 base at J, with 9 bases between the two ends. The CDR3 has 13 residues. The CDR3 spells CASSRVTNTEAFF. The CDR3 DNA sequence: TGTGCCAGCAGCCGGGTTACGAACACTGAAGCTTTCTTT.

This chain uses TRBV29-1 with TRBJ2-5; 8 nucleotides align to TRBD1. This CDR3 has 17 residues. Germline V gene lookup returns CDR1 SQVTM and CDR2 ANQGSEA. V was clipped by 1 base and J by 0 bases; unmatched bases: 10. The CDR3 loop is CSVEGQGPDLYQETQYF. The CDR3 DNA is TGCAGCGTTGAAGGACAGGGGCCCGACCTGTACCAAGAGACCCAGTACTTC.

This chain joins TRBV10-1 and TRBJ2-2; 8 nucleotides match TRBD2. V gave up 3 bases and J gave up 5 bases; unmatched junction bases: 8. Germline values: CDR1 WNHNN, CDR2 SYGVQD (reference sequence). The CDR3 has 16 amino acids. CDR3: CASSDPAGVLTGELFF. The CDR3 bases are TGCGCCAGCAGTGATCCAGCGGGAGTTTTGACCGGGGAGCTGTTTTTT.

This chain joins TRBV25-1 and TRBJ2-6; TRBD1 matches 8 bases. V trimming: 11 bases; J trimming: 0 bases; junction bases outside the gene matches: 9. The germline gives CDR1 MGHDK, CDR2 SYGVNS. This CDR3 is built from 16 residues. The CDR3 nucleotides read TGTGCCGTCGAGACAGGGGTCCACTCTGGGGCCAACGTCCTGACTTTC. Its translation is CAVETGVHSGANVLTF. The whole variable domain, filled in from reference TRBV25-1 and TRBJ2-6, reads EADIYQTPRYLVIGTGKKITLECSQTMGHDKMYWYQQDPGMELHLIHYSYGVNSTEKGDLSSESTVSRIRTEHFPLTLESARPSHTSQYLCAVETGVHSGANVLTFGAGSRLTVL.

The gene calls are TRBV5-4 and TRBJ2-7; possibly TRBD2 for D (5 bases). Per germline, CDR1 SGHNT and CDR2 YYREEE (reference sequence). This CDR3 has 14 amino acids. Trimming stripped 2 bases from V and 0 bases from J, with 9 bases between. CDR3 in amino acids: CASSFMGVSYEQYF. The CDR3 DNA reads as TGTGCCAGCAGCTTCATGGGAGTCTCCTACGAGCAGTACTTC.

This chain connects TRBV2 to TRBJ2-2; TRBD2 matches at 12 bases. CDR3 length: 15 residues. Germline CDR1 SNHLY, CDR2 FYNNEI. V dropped 10 bases and J dropped 7; count of bases not matched to a gene: 10. The CDR3 bases are TGTGCCATCCCGACTAGCGGGAGATTAAACGGGGAGCTGTTTTTT. Its protein product is CAIPTSGRLNGELFF.

This clone was detected once. The V and J genes are TRBV19 and TRBJ2-5; the match to TRBD2 covers 8 bases. There are 13 residues in the CDR3. J lost 4 bases, V lost 6 bases, and 4 bases had no gene match. Germline lookup yields CDR1 LNHDA and CDR2 SQIVND (reference sequence). The CDR3 region has the DNA TGTGCCAGTAGACTAGCGGTAGGAGAGACCCAGTACTTC. Encoded protein: CASRLAVGETQYF.

The V and J genes are TRBV19 and TRBJ2-5, with D maybe TRBD1 (6 bases). The CDR3 is 14 amino acids. Germline loops: CDR1 LNHDA, CDR2 SQIVND (reference sequence). V lost 3 bases and J lost 9, with 17 bases in between. The CDR3 DNA reads as TGTGCCAGTAGTATTCTTGACACCCCAGGGGCCCAGTACTTC. The encoded protein is CASSILDTPGAQYF.

The chain uses TRBV3-1 (or the pseudogene TRBV3-2) and TRBJ2-1; 8 positions agree with TRBD2. The CDR3 is 16 amino acids. The V and J ends lost 0 bases and 2 bases, in that order; junction bases with no gene match: 3. Germline V gene lookup returns CDR1 LGHDT and CDR2 YNNKEL (reference sequence). DNA for the CDR3: TGTGCCAGCAGCCAAGATAGACTAGCGCCCTACAATGAGCAGTTCTTC. It codes for CASSQDRLAPYNEQFF.

CDR3 nucleotide sequence: TGTGCCAGCAGTTACTCGGGACTAGCGGGAGGGTACGAGCAGTACTTC. This codes for CASSYSGLAGGYEQYF. The V gene is TRBV6-6, the J gene TRBJ2-7; 16 nucleotides agree with TRBD2. This CDR3 region has 16 residues. J gave up 4 bases and V 0 bases, and 0 bases lay outside the gene matches. The germline V gene encodes CDR1 MNHNY and CDR2 SVGAGI (reference sequence).